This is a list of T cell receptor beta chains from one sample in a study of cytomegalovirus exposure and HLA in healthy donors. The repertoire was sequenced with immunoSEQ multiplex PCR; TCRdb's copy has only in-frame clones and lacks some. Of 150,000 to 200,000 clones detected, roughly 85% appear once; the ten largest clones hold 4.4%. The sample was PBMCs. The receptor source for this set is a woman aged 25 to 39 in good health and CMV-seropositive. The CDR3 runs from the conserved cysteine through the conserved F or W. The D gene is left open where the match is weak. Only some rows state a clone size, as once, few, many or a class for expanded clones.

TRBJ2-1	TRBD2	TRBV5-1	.	TGCGCCAGCAGCTTGCCCACACTAGCGGGAGGGACCAATGAGCAGTTCTTC	CASSLPTLAGGTNEQFF
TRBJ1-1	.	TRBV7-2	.	TGTGCCAGCAGCCCAGGCAGGTACACTGAAGCTTTCTTT	CASSPGRYTEAFF
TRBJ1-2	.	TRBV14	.	TGTGCCAGCAGCCCGGCAACAGCCCACTATGGCTACACCTTC	CASSPATAHYGYTF
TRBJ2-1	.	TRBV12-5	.	TGTGCTAGTGGCCGCCGCCGAGATGAGCAGTTCTTC	CASGRRRDEQFF
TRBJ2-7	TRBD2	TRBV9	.	TGTGCCAGCAGCGTTGGACTAGCGGGGGCCGTAAGCTCCTACGAGCAGTACTTC	CASSVGLAGAVSSYEQYF
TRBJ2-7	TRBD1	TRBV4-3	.	TGCGCCAGCAGCCAAGATCTTGAACAGGGGGCTGGCGAGCAGTACTTC	CASSQDLEQGAGEQYF
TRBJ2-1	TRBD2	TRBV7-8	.	TGTGCCACCCGTCATCTTAGCGGGACAAATGAGCAGTTCTTC	CATRHLSGTNEQFF
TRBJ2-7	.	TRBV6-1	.	TGTGCCAGCGCCAGGTCCGTCTACGAGCAGTACTTC	CASARSVYEQYF
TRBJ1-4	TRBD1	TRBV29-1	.	TGCAGCGCGGGGACCGGGACAGGGGGCGAAAAACTGTTTTTT	CSAGTGTGGEKLFF
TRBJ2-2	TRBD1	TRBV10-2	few	TGCGCCAGCAGTGAGTCCCCGGGACAGGCAACGAAGAACACCGGGGAGCTGTTTTTT	CASSESPGQATKNTGELFF
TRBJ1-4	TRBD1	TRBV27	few	TGTGCCAGCAGTCAACGGGGACAGGCTAATGAAAAACTGTTTTTT	CASSQRGQANEKLFF
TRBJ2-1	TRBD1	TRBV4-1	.	TGCGCCAGCAGCCAAAACACCGACAGGGGGGGCTACAATGAGCAGTTCTTC	CASSQNTDRGGYNEQFF
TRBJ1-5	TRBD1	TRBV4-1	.	TGCGCCAGCAGCCACGGGACAGATGGCAATCAGCCCCAGCATTTT	CASSHGTDGNQPQHF
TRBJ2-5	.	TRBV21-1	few	TGTGCCAGCAGCAAACTTTTGGCTAGCGGCCAAGAGACCCAGTACTTC	CASSKLLASGQETQYF
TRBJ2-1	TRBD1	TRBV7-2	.	TGTGCCAGCAGCTTAGGGGGGACAGGGTACAATGAGCAGTTCTTC	CASSLGGTGYNEQFF
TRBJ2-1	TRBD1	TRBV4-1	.	TGCGCCAGCAGCCTTCATCCTCCGGGGGGACAGGGGACGGCCTCCTACAATGAGCAGTTCTTC	CASSLHPPGGQGTASYNEQFF
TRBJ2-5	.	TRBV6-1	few	TGTGCCAGCACTCAAGGGACTTACGAGACCCAGTACTTC	CASTQGTYETQYF
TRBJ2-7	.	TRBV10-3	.	TGTGCCATCAGGGATGGCGGACTTAGGGACGAGCAGTACTTC	CAIRDGGLRDEQYF
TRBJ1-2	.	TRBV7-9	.	TGTGCCACCTTATCCACAGGGTCTCACTATGGCTACACCTTC	CATLSTGSHYGYTF
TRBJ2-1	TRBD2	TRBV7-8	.	TGTGCCAGCAGCTTAGCTACTAGCGCGGGTGATGAGCAGTTCTTC	CASSLATSAGDEQFF
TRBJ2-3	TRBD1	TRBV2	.	TGTGCCAGCAGTGTGGGACAGGGGGCAGGTTTAGATACGCAGTATTTT	CASSVGQGAGLDTQYF
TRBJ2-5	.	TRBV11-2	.	TGTGCCAGCAGCTTAGGACAGCTCCAAGAGACCCAGTACTTC	CASSLGQLQETQYF
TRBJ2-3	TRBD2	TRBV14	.	TGTGCCAGCAGCCGACTAGCGGGAGAGGCAGATACGCAGTATTTT	CASSRLAGEADTQYF
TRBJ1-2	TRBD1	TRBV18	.	TGTGCCAGCTCACCACTTGGGACAGGGGAGAACTATGGCTACACCTTC	CASSPLGTGENYGYTF
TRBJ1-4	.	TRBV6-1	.	TGTGCCAGCAGTGAACAACAGGGCTTTAATGAAAAACTGTTTTTT	CASSEQQGFNEKLFF
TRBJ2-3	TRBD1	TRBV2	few	TGTGCCAGCAGCCAGGGGGCAGATACGCAGTATTTT	CASSQGADTQYF
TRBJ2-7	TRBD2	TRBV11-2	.	TGTGCCAGCAGCTTAGATTGGGCTAGCGGCGGCTACGAGCAGTACTTC	CASSLDWASGGYEQYF
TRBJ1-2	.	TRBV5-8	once	TGTGCCAGCAGCTGGACAGACCCTAACTATGGCTACACCTTC	CASSWTDPNYGYTF
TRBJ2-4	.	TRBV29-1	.	TGCAGCGTTCTTATCGGTTTAGGAGGGGCGACAAACATTCAGTACTTC	CSVLIGLGGATNIQYF
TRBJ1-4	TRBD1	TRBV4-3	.	TGCGCCAGCAGCCAAGGCTCGACAGGGGTACGTGAAAAACTGTTTTTT	CASSQGSTGVREKLFF
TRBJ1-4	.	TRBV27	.	TGTGCCAGCAGAACCGGGGGGCCTAATGAAAAACTGTTTTTT	CASRTGGPNEKLFF
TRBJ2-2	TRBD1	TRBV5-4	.	TGTGCCAGCAGGCCCCAGGGGGCCACCGGGGAGCTGTTTTTT	CASRPQGATGELFF
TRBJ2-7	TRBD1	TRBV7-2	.	TGTGCCAGCAGCTTAGGGGACAGTTACTCCTACGAGCAGTACTTC	CASSLGDSYSYEQYF
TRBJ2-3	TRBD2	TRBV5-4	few	TGTGCCAGCAGCTTGTCGCTAGCGGGCACAGATACGCAGTATTTT	CASSLSLAGTDTQYF
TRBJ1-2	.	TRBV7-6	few	TGTGCCAGCAGCTTAGAGCGGGGGTTGAGCTACACCTTC	CASSLERGLSYTF
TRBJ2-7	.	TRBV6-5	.	TGTGCCAGCAGTTACCGAGGGAGTAACGAGCAGTACTTC	CASSYRGSNEQYF
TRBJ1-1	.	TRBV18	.	TGTGCCAGCTCACCCGCGGTGGAAACTGAAGCTTTCTTT	CASSPAVETEAFF
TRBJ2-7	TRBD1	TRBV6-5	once	TGTGCCAGCAGTCAACCTCGACAGGGCCGGGGCGAGCAGTACTTC	CASSQPRQGRGEQYF
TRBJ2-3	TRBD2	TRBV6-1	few	TGTGCCAGCAGTGAAATAGCGGGGGGGCGAGATACGCAGTATTTT	CASSEIAGGRDTQYF
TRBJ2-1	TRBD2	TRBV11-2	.	TGTGCCAGCAGACTAGCGGGGGACAATGAGCAGTTCTTC	CASRLAGDNEQFF
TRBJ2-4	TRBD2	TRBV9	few	TGTGCCAGCGGGAGGGACGCCCTAGCCAAAAACATTCAGTACTTC	CASGRDALAKNIQYF
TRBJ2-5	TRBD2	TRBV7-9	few	TGTGCCAGCAGCTTAGCGGTATTAGCGGGAGGGCCCGGAGAGACCCAGTACTTC	CASSLAVLAGGPGETQYF
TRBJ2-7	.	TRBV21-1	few	TGTGCCAGCAGCAAGCGGGTCTCCTACGAGCAGTACTTC	CASSKRVSYEQYF
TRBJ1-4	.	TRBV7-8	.	TGTGCCAGCAGCTCGTGGGGGCAGGGGAATGAAAAACTGTTTTTT	CASSSWGQGNEKLFF
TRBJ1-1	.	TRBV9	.	TGTGCCAGCAGCGTCTCCGGACTCGGAAAAGCTTTCTTT	CASSVSGLGKAFF
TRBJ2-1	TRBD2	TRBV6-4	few	TGTGCCAGCAGAGGACTAGCGGGAGGTGGTGAGCAGTTCTTC	CASRGLAGGGEQFF
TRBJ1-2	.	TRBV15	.	TGTGCCACCAGCGGGACTGGAGCTAACTATGGCTACACCTTC	CATSGTGANYGYTF
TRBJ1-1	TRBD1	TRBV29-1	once	TGCAGCGTACTTGGGACAGGGGGAATCACTGAAGCTTTCTTT	CSVLGTGGITEAFF
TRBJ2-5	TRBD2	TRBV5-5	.	TGTGCCAGCAGCGGGTTAGCGGGAGCGGGGGAGACCCAGTACTTC	CASSGLAGAGETQYF
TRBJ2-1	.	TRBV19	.	TGTGCCAGTAGCGTGCTTAGCACCTACAATGAGCAGTTCTTC	CASSVLSTYNEQFF
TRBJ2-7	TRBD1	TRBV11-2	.	TGTGCCAGCAGAAGGAATCAGGGGGCCTACGAGCAGTACTTC	CASRRNQGAYEQYF